This T cell receptor (beta chain) was recovered during a study of low-dose radiotherapy and immunotherapy resistance in tumors. Time point: before trial treatment. Both TCRalpha and TCRbeta chains were reverse transcribed with V-gene-specific primers. Amplification of TCRs used a constant-region primer and V-primer adapter for around 20 PCR cycles. TCRdb re-called the reads through MiXCR, storing one row per CDR3 protein. The table records some 88,000 distinct CDR3 sequences, more than 8% of them present only once. CDR1 is MGHRA, CDR2 YSYEKL, per germline. Trimming stripped 6 bases from V and 0 bases from J, with 11 bases between. This CDR3 spans 14 amino acids. At least ten counts were recorded for this clonotype.

This sequence joins TRBV4-1 and TRBJ1-1; no clear D gene. The clonotype was recovered from a male donor with prostate cancer. Specimen: PBMCs, collected before treatment. CDR3 coding DNA: TGCGCCAGCAGGACCGACGGAATGAACACTGAAGCTTTCTTT. Protein: CASRTDGMNTEAFF.